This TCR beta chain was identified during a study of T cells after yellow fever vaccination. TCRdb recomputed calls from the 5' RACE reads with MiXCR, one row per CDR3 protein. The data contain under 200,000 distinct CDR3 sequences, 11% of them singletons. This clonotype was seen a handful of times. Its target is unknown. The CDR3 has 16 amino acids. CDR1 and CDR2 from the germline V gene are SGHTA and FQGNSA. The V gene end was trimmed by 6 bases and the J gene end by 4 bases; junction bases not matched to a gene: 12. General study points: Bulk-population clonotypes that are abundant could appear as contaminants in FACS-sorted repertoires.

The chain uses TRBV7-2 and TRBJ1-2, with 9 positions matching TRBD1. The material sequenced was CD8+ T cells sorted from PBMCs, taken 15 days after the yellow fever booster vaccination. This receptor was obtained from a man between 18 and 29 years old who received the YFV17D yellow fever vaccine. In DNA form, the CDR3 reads TGTGCCAGCAGTCTACCGGGACAGGGACAAACCTATGGCTACACCTTC. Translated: CASSLPGQGQTYGYTF.